The rows below give T cell receptor beta chains drawn from one sample of a study of blood T cells in healthy people across ages. TCRdb independently ran MiXCR on the 5' RACE reads; one entry per CDR3 protein. This table holds 1.2 million to 1.5 million distinct CDR3 sequences, approximately 63% found once. Specimen: blood. Every receptor here comes from a man aged 18 to 29 in good health. Each CDR3 is given with its conserved first and last residue. D genes are given only for firm matches. Size values are once, few and many counts, or a class for expanded clones, and some rows have none.

v_gene	d_gene	j_gene	abundance	CDR3nt	CDR3aa
TRBV20-1	.	TRBJ2-4	.	TGCAGTGCTAGAGATCCAGGGGGGCAAGAGCAGTACTTC	CSARDPGGQEQYF
TRBV21-1	.	TRBJ2-4	.	TGTGCCAGCAGCCCCCGACAGGGCATCAACGGGCAGTACTTC	CASSPRQGINGQYF
TRBV29-1	.	TRBJ2-7	.	TGCAGCGTTGACTCCGGGTGGAGCTCCTACAAGGAGCAGTACTTC	CSVDSGWSSYKEQYF
TRBV13	.	TRBJ1-1	.	TGTGCCAGCAGCTTAGTTTTCGAGGGAATCGGCACTGAAGCTTTCTTT	CASSLVFEGIGTEAFF
TRBV29-1	.	TRBJ1-2	.	TGCAGCGTTGAAGATCTAGGGGGGGCGCGGGGCTACACCTTC	CSVEDLGGARGYTF
TRBV20-1	TRBD1	TRBJ2-7	many	TGCAGTGCTAGAGGACAGGGCTCCTACGAGCAGTACTTC	CSARGQGSYEQYF
TRBV29-1	TRBD2	TRBJ2-5	.	TGCAGCGTCGCTAAGGGGAGCGGGAGCGGAGAGACCCAGTACTTC	CSVAKGSGSGETQYF
TRBV4-2	.	TRBJ1-2	few	TGTGCCAGCAGCCAGGGGGTAGGGAATGGCTACACCTTC	CASSQGVGNGYTF
TRBV4-2	.	TRBJ2-7	.	TGTGCCAGCAGCCAAGAGCCCGGACTGCCGGCCTACGAGCAGTACTTC	CASSQEPGLPAYEQYF
TRBV6-5	.	TRBJ1-2	few	TGTGCCAGCGAGGCAGGGGACTTACATGGCTACACCTTC	CASEAGDLHGYTF
TRBV6-5	.	TRBJ1-6	.	TGTGCCAGCAGACCCACGGGGCAATATAATTCACCCCTCCACTTT	CASRPTGQYNSPLHF
TRBV4-1	.	TRBJ2-1	.	TGCGCCAGCAGCCAACGGCACAGCTCCTACAATGAGCAGTTCTTC	CASSQRHSSYNEQFF
TRBV4-1	TRBD1	TRBJ1-2	.	TGCGCCAGCAGCCAAGGGACAGGGACAAGGGGCTACACCTTC	CASSQGTGTRGYTF
TRBV13	.	TRBJ2-7	few	TGTGCCAGTGGGTCCGAGCAGTACTTC	CASGSEQYF
TRBV5-1	.	TRBJ2-7	.	TGCGCCAGCAGCTTGGGGCTCTCTGGGGGGGGCGGCGAGCAGTACTTC	CASSLGLSGGGGEQYF
TRBV7-9	.	TRBJ1-1	.	TGTGCCAGCAGCGAAACAGTGAGAGAAGCTTTCTTT	CASSETVREAFF
TRBV20-1	TRBD2	TRBJ2-5	.	TGCAGTGCTAGTCGCCTAGCGGGGGGGCCTAGTGAGGAGACCCAGTACTTC	CSASRLAGGPSEETQYF
TRBV4-1	TRBD2	TRBJ2-1	few	TGCGCCAGCCGGACTAGCGGAGACTACAATGAGCAGTTCTTC	CASRTSGDYNEQFF
TRBV3-1	.	TRBJ2-3	.	TGTGCCAGCAGCCAACCAGTCACAGATACGCAGTATTTT	CASSQPVTDTQYF
TRBV3-1	.	TRBJ2-1	.	TGTGCCAGCAGCGAAATGACTAACTACAATGAGCAGTTCTTC	CASSEMTNYNEQFF
TRBV20-1	.	TRBJ2-1	.	TGCAGTGCCGGGGACTCTCCCTACAATGAGCAGTTCTTC	CSAGDSPYNEQFF
TRBV7-2	TRBD1	TRBJ2-7	once	TGTGCCAGCAGCACACCTCGGACAGGGCCCTACGAGCAGTACTTC	CASSTPRTGPYEQYF
TRBV4-1	.	TRBJ2-7	.	TGCGCCAGCAGCCAAGAAAGTCGACCCTCCGAGCAGTACTTC	CASSQESRPSEQYF
TRBV12-3/TRBV12-4	.	TRBJ2-7	few	TGTGCCAGCAGTTTATCAGGGCCCGAGCAGTACTTC	CASSLSGPEQYF
TRBV7-2	.	TRBJ2-7	few	TGTGCCAGCAGCCAACTAGGGACCTCCTACGAGCAGTACTTC	CASSQLGTSYEQYF
TRBV12-3/TRBV12-4	.	TRBJ1-4	.	TGTGCCAGCAGTTTATGGGGGCAAAAACTGTTTTTT	CASSLWGQKLFF
TRBV7-9	.	TRBJ2-7	few	TGTGCCAGCAGTTTCAGGGGACCCGAGCAGTACTTC	CASSFRGPEQYF
TRBV5-1	TRBD2	TRBJ2-7	.	TGCGCCAGCAGCTTGGGTGGTAGCGGGAGTGGTGAGCAGTACTTC	CASSLGGSGSGEQYF
TRBV7-2	.	TRBJ2-2	.	TGTGCCAGCAGCTTGGACCCCACCGGGGAGCTGTTTTTT	CASSLDPTGELFF
TRBV6-2/TRBV6-3	.	TRBJ2-2	.	TGTGCCAGCAGTCCGTGGAGGGAACCCACCGGGGAGCTGTTTTTT	CASSPWREPTGELFF
TRBV6-6	.	TRBJ2-1	.	TGTGCCAGCAGTTACTCTGGGCCAACCGTTGTTGAGCAGTTCTTC	CASSYSGPTVVEQFF
TRBV29-1	.	TRBJ1-1	.	TGCAGCGTTGGAACAGTCGAAGCTTTCTTT	CSVGTVEAFF
TRBV3-1	.	TRBJ2-4	.	TGTGCCAGCAGCCAAGATCGGGGCGGGGGCTGGTACATTCAGTACTTC	CASSQDRGGGWYIQYF
TRBV11-2	TRBD2	TRBJ2-5	.	TGTGCCAGCAGAAGACTAGCGGGATCCTACAATGAGCAGTACTTC	CASRRLAGSYNEQYF
TRBV15	.	TRBJ1-2	.	TGTGCCATCTCCGGGGACTATGGCTACACCTTC	CAISGDYGYTF
TRBV4-1	TRBD1	TRBJ2-7	.	TGCGCCAGCAGCCAAGTAAGGGACAGTTACTACGAGCAGTACTTC	CASSQVRDSYYEQYF
TRBV10-3	.	TRBJ2-7	.	TGTGCCATCAGTGCTGGCAGCTACGAGCAGTACTTC	CAISAGSYEQYF
TRBV20-1	TRBD1	TRBJ2-7	few	TGCAGTGCTAGAGAGGGAACCGGGACAGGGACCTACGAGCAGTACTTC	CSAREGTGTGTYEQYF
TRBV20-1	.	TRBJ2-3	.	TGCAGTGCACGCAAACCCGGAAGGAGGGCAGATACGCAGTATTTT	CSARKPGRRADTQYF
TRBV4-2	TRBD2	TRBJ2-3	.	TGTGCCAGCAGCCAAGCTTTAGCGGGGGGCCTACATACGCAGTATTTT	CASSQALAGGLHTQYF
TRBV6-1	.	TRBJ1-1	.	TGTGCCAGCACCCCCGAGAGGGCGAACACTGAAGCTTTCTTT	CASTPERANTEAFF
TRBV11-2	.	TRBJ1-2	.	TGTGCCAGCAGCAAAGATAACTATGGCTACACCTTC	CASSKDNYGYTF
TRBV4-3	.	TRBJ2-5	.	TGCGCCAGCAGCCAAGATTTACCGGGAGAGACCCAGTACTTC	CASSQDLPGETQYF
TRBV6-1	.	TRBJ1-4	.	TGTGCCAGCAGTGAATTAGGGATGGTAGGCGCATCTAATGAAAAACTGTTTTTT	CASSELGMVGASNEKLFF
TRBV27	.	TRBJ2-7	.	TGTGCCAGCAGTGCTTGGACAACTGGAACCTACGAGCAGTACTTC	CASSAWTTGTYEQYF
TRBV12-3/TRBV12-4	TRBD2	TRBJ2-5	.	TGTGCCAGCAGTCGGGAAGGGACTAGCGGGAGGGGTCAAGAGACCCAGTACTTC	CASSREGTSGRGQETQYF
TRBV4-3	.	TRBJ1-2	.	TGCGCCAGCAGCCAAGATACAGGGCGGGACGGCTACACCTTC	CASSQDTGRDGYTF
TRBV6-2/TRBV6-3	.	TRBJ1-2	.	TGTGCCAGCAGTTACACCGACAGTATTGGCACCTTC	CASSYTDSIGTF
TRBV20-1	.	TRBJ2-1	.	TGCAGTGCTAGAAACCTGTCGGGGCAGGGGCCTTACAATGAGCAGTTCTTC	CSARNLSGQGPYNEQFF
TRBV28	.	TRBJ1-1	.	TGTGCCAGCATCACAGCCTGGGTCACTGAAGCTTTCTTT	CASITAWVTEAFF
TRBV29-1	.	TRBJ2-1	.	TGCAGCGTTGAAGACCAAAGGGCCATATATGGGCAGTTCTTC	CSVEDQRAIYGQFF
TRBV14	.	TRBJ2-7	.	TGTGCCAGCAGCCAAGAAGACAGACAGGTACCCTACAATGAGCAGTACTTC	CASSQEDRQVPYNEQYF
TRBV29-1	TRBD1	TRBJ1-5	.	TGCAGCGTTGAAGATCAGGGGGATAGCAATCAGCCCCAGCATTTT	CSVEDQGDSNQPQHF
TRBV6-5	.	TRBJ2-7	few	TGTGCCAGCGGGGGTGGCGTCTCCTACGAGCAGTACTTC	CASGGGVSYEQYF
TRBV5-1	.	TRBJ2-1	.	TGCGCCAGCAGCTTGGGGTGGCAGGGTATAGTGAATGAGCAGTTCTTC	CASSLGWQGIVNEQFF